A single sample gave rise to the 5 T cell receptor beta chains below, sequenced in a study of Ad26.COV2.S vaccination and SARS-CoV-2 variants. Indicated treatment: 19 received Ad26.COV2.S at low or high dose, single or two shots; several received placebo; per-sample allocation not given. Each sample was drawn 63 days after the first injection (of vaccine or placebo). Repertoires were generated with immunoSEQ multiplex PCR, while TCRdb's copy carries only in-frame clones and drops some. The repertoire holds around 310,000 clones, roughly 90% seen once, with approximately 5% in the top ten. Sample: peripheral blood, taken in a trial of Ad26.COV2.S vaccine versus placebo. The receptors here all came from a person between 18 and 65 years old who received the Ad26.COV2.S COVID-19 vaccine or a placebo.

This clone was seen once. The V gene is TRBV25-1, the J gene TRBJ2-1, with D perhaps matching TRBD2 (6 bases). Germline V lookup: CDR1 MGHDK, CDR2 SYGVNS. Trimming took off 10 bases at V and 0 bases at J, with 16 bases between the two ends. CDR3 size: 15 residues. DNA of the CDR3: TGTGCCATCGGCGATGGGGGGAGCTCCTACAATGAGCAGTTCTTC. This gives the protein CAIGDGGSSYNEQFF.

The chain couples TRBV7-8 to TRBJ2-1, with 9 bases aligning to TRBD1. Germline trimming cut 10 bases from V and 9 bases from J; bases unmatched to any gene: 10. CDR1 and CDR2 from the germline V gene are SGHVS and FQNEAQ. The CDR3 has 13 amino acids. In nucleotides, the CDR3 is TGTGCCACTACGCCGGGACAGGGTGGTGAGCAGTTCTTC. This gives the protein CATTPGQGGEQFF.

The CDR3 loop is CASSQLAGDYTGELFF. The CDR3 nucleotides read TGTGCCAGCAGCCAATTAGCGGGAGACTACACCGGGGAGCTGTTTTTT. The chain combines TRBV4-2 with TRBJ2-2; 9 positions match TRBD2. This CDR3 is 16 amino acids long. In germline, CDR1 is LGHNA, CDR2 YNFKEQ. V was pared by 2 bases and J by 3 bases, with 4 bases of the junction left unmatched.

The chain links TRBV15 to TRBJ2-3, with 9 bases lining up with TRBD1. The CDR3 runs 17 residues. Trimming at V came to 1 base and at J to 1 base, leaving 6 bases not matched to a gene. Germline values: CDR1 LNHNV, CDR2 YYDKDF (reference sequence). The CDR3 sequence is CATSRGPRQGGTDTQYF. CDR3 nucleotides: TGTGCCACCAGCAGAGGGCCTCGACAGGGGGGCACAGATACGCAGTATTTT.

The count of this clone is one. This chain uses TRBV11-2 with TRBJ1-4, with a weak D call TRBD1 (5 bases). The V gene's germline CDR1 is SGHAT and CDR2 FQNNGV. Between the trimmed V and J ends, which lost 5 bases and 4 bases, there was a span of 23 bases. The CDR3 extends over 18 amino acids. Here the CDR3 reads CASSTLRGLLSGNEKLFF. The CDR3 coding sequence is TGTGCCAGCAGCACCTTAAGGGGATTATTGTCCGGTAATGAAAAACTGTTTTTT.